This TCR beta chain was retrieved from a study of metastatic and nonmetastatic thyroid tumors. Across the study: Peripheral blood and tumor or nodule samples from malignant and benign thyroid patients were compared.

As processed by the authors: In papillary thyroid cancer, a distant-metastasis classifier was built using CDR3 differences across clinicopathological groups. TCRdb re-called the PCR reads with MiXCR. Here the V and J calls rest on TCRdb's processing, not on the authors' analysis. The sample has about 92,000 clones; about 15% are singletons. This clone has ten or more counts. The antigen remains unidentified. Points from the study as a whole: TCR beta diversity was reportedly significantly higher in malignant thyroid tumors than benign nodules, in blood and tumor.

Until they underwent thyroid surgery, no patient had received any treatment. This CDR3 has 15 amino acids. The germline CDR1 and CDR2 sequences are SEHNR and FQNEAQ (reference sequence). V lost 6 bases, J lost 5 bases, and 12 bases stayed unmatched. The sequence came from a female donor with papillary thyroid cancer or a benign thyroid nodule (not recorded which). Some clones in this sample may be carry-over from other donors' samples. The rearrangement joins TRBV7-9 to TRBJ2-7; TRBD1 agrees at 8 bases. Specimen: blood. The chain's CDR3 is CASSSPGTGSHEQYF. CDR3 nucleotides: TGTGCCAGCAGTTCCCCGGGGACAGGAAGCCACGAGCAGTACTTC.